This T cell receptor (beta chain) was recorded in a study of blood T cell repertoires in COVID-19. About the study: Material from acute and convalescent COVID-19 was sourced from the United States, Italy and Spain. T cells, B-cell-depleted T cells, or PBMCs provided the cDNA or gDNA that served as material.

Per the authors' pipeline: Amplified reference gene primers provided the basis for estimating nucleated cell counts. Repertoires were generated with immunoSEQ multiplex PCR, while TCRdb's copy carries only in-frame clones and drops some. Clone size and V and J calls were adopted from that table, with D and trimming inferred from the DNA. The sample records roughly 430,000 clones, roughly 84% being singletons. Those enrolled, adults aged roughly 18 to 89 years, came from about two dozen US areas. The ends were cut back, 4 bases at V and 4 bases at J, with 10 bases in the middle. Germline assignment: CDR1 MDHEN and CDR2 SYDVKM. This CDR3 has 13 amino acids.

The sequence came from a woman in her late teens or twenties who had been exposed to COVID-19. The chain carries TRBV28 and TRBJ1-1, with TRBD1 as a possible D gene (5 bases). The sequencing input was PBMCs or T cells enriched from blood (not recorded which). The CDR3, as DNA: TGTGCCAGCAGTTCGGGGGGGGTCACTGAAGCTTTCTTT. Its translation: CASSSGGVTEAFF.